These 18 T cell receptor beta chains were all obtained from the same sample, sequenced in a study of T-cell memory formation after mild COVID-19. TCRdb itself ran the 5' RACE reads through MiXCR, one entry per CDR3 protein. The table has hundreds of thousands of distinct CDR3 sequences, 20% to 25% seen once. The sequenced material came from PBMCs or a T cell subset sorted from them (not recorded which). Receptor source: an adult woman who had mild COVID-19 (a few samples of this study predate the infection). Cell type and time point are not known.

This rearrangement joins TRBV9 to TRBJ2-2, with a weak D call TRBD2 (6 bases). In germline, CDR1 is SGDLS, CDR2 YYNGEE. The CDR3 has 16 amino acids. V was pared by 2 bases and J by 0 bases, with 11 bases between. CDR3 nucleotide sequence: TGTGCCAGCAGCGTTCATAGCGGAGCGAACACCGGGGAGCTGTTTTTT. Translating it yields CASSVHSGANTGELFF.

This clonotype was seen repeatedly, ten times or more. V is TRBV29-1 and J is TRBJ2-2; D unclear. CDR3 length: 14 amino acids. Trimming took off 0 bases at V and 4 bases at J, with 9 bases between the two ends. Germline V lookup: CDR1 SQVTM, CDR2 ANQGSEA. This chain's CDR3 is CSVEDEKVTGELFF. Written as DNA, the CDR3 is TGCAGCGTTGAAGACGAGAAGGTCACCGGGGAGCTGTTTTTT.

There are a few counts of this clonotype. J is TRBJ2-4 and V is TRBV7-2; 12 bases are a match to TRBD2. The ends lost 6 bases at V and 1 base at J; junction bases unmatched: 10. This CDR3 comprises 18 residues. Germline V gene sequence: CDR1 SGHTA, CDR2 FQGNSA. The chain's CDR3 is CASRPTSGSGEAKNIQYF. The CDR3 DNA is TGTGCCAGCAGGCCGACTAGCGGGAGTGGGGAGGCCAAAAACATTCAGTACTTC.

This clonotype was found many times. The V gene is TRBV21-1, the J gene TRBJ1-3; TRBD1 reflects the table's D call only, with no check against the DNA. TRBV21-1 is deemed a pseudogene. The CDR3 is made up of 17 amino acids. The CDR3 here is CASTLKGQENSGNTIYF. CDR3 coding DNA: TGTGCCAGCACCCTGAAGGGACAGGAGAACTCTGGAAACACCATATATTTT.

V usage is TRBV7-2 and J usage is TRBJ2-7; D not certain. V was cut by 1 base and J by 0 bases, with 10 bases left in between. Germline V gene lookup returns CDR1 SGHTA and CDR2 FQGNSA. The CDR3 spans 15 residues. The CDR3 region has the DNA TGTGCCAGCAGCTTAGTGGCAGCTAGCTCCTACGAGCAGTACTTC. Its translation is CASSLVAASSYEQYF. Using reference TRBV7-2 and TRBJ2-7 for the parts outside the CDR3, the full variable domain is GAGVSQSPSNKVTEKGKDVELRCDPISGHTALYWYRQSLGQGLEFLIYFQGNSAPDKSGLPSDRFSAERTGGSVSTLTIQRTQQEDSAVYLCASSLVAASSYEQYFGPGTRLTVT.

The chain uses TRBV7-2 and TRBJ1-4, with D possibly being TRBD1 (5 bases). Between the trimmed V and J ends, which lost 5 bases and 5 bases, there was a span of 18 bases. CDR3 length equals 16 residues. Germline CDR1 reads SGHTA; CDR2 reads FQGNSA. The CDR3 DNA reads TGTGCCAGCAGCCCTAGGTCGGGGGTTATAAATGAAAAACTGTTTTTT. It is translated as CASSPRSGVINEKLFF.

The chain employs TRBV5-5 and TRBJ2-2; possibly TRBD1 for D (6 bases). CDR3 length: 16 residues. CDR1 and CDR2 from the germline V gene are SGHKS and YYEKEE (reference sequence). V dropped 4 bases and J dropped 0 bases, with 13 bases sitting between them. The CDR3 here is CASSNRQAANTGELFF. In DNA form, the CDR3 reads TGTGCCAGCAGCAACAGACAGGCTGCGAACACCGGGGAGCTGTTTTTT. Supplemented by reference TRBV5-5 and TRBJ2-2, the full variable domain reads DAGVTQSPTHLIKTRGQQVTLRCSPISGHKSVSWYQQVLGQGPQFIFQYYEKEERGRGNFPDRFSARQFPNYSSELNVNALLLGDSALYLCASSNRQAANTGELFFGEGSRLTVL.

The table lists this clonotype with a few counts. The CDR3 sequence is CASSSSGGASDTQYF. The DNA of the CDR3 is TGTGCCAGCAGTTCTAGCGGGGGGGCCTCAGATACGCAGTATTTT. The rearrangement links TRBV12-3 or TRBV12-4 to TRBJ2-3; 12 nucleotides line up with TRBD2. J lost 4 bases, V lost 4 bases, and 3 bases had no gene match. This CDR3 is built from 15 residues.

There are a few counts of this clonotype. The genes are TRBV29-1 and TRBJ1-5, with TRBD1 matching 9 bases. CDR3 length equals 15 residues. CDR1 is SQVTM, CDR2 ANQGSEA, per germline. The J segment lost 3 bases and the V segment lost 1 base, leaving 4 bases of the junction unmatched. DNA for the CDR3: TGCAGCGTTGAAGGGACAGGGGACCCCAATCAGCCCCAGCATTTT. Translating it yields CSVEGTGDPNQPQHF.

V is TRBV9 and J is TRBJ2-5; D uncertain. V shed 3 bases and J shed 4 bases, with 22 bases lying between them. Germline lookup yields CDR1 SGDLS and CDR2 YYNGEE. CDR3 size: 17 residues. The DNA for the CDR3 is TGTGCCAGCAGCGCCGCCACCCGCGAGCCTCGGTTAGAGACCCAGTACTTC. Translation gives CASSAATREPRLETQYF.

The chain couples TRBV30 to TRBJ2-7; D possibly corresponds to TRBD1 (6 bases). The V and J ends lost 5 bases and 4 bases respectively, with 12 bases between them. The germline CDR1 and CDR2 sequences are GTSNPN and SVGIG (reference sequence). The CDR3 loop spans 12 amino acids. CDR3 region: CAWGTGPYEQYF. The CDR3 DNA sequence: TGTGCCTGGGGTACAGGGCCGTACGAGCAGTACTTC.

The V gene is TRBV5-1, the J gene TRBJ1-1; 8 nucleotides line up with TRBD1. J was trimmed by 3 bases and V by 4 bases; bases with no gene match: 11. CDR1 is SGHRS and CDR2 is YFSETQ in the germline V gene. This CDR3 has 16 amino acids. CDR3 residues: CASSRWTGMKDTEAFF. CDR3 nucleotide sequence: TGCGCCAGCAGCCGGTGGACAGGGATGAAGGACACTGAAGCTTTCTTT.

The chain employs TRBV5-1 and TRBJ2-7; possible D gene TRBD1, 6 bases. Germline V lookup: CDR1 SGHRS, CDR2 YFSETQ. The V gene lost 4 bases and the J gene lost 0 bases, with 14 bases spanning the gap. The CDR3 loop spans 15 amino acids. The CDR3 DNA is TGCGCCAGCAGCCCAGGGGACACTCGCTCCTACGAGCAGTACTTC. Protein sequence: CASSPGDTRSYEQYF.

This rearrangement joins TRBV3-1 to TRBJ2-1; a weak D match, TRBD2 (5 bases). The V gene's germline CDR1 is LGHDT and CDR2 YNNKEL (reference sequence). The CDR3 loop spans 16 amino acids. The V and J ends lost 2 bases and 0 bases respectively, with 11 bases between them. The CDR3 region has the DNA TGTGCCAGCAGCCAACCCGCCCTAGCCTCCTACAATGAGCAGTTCTTC. This translates into CASSQPALASYNEQFF.

V gene TRBV21-1 combines with J gene TRBJ2-4. TRBV21-1 is an annotated pseudogene. This CDR3 is built from 15 residues. CDR3 loop: CASSNVLLAKNIQYF. In DNA form, the CDR3 reads TGTGCCAGCAGCAACGTACTCTTAGCCAAAAACATTCAGTACTTC.

This chain uses TRBV3-1 with TRBJ2-7; 8 nucleotides line up with TRBD1. Per germline, CDR1 LGHDT and CDR2 YNNKEL (reference sequence). CDR3 size: 15 residues. V lost 5 bases, J lost 5 bases, and 11 bases stayed unmatched. CDR3 DNA sequence: TGTGCCAGCAGCTCTCCCGGGACAGGTTATCACGAGCAGTACTTC. It encodes CASSSPGTGYHEQYF.

The V gene is TRBV9, the J gene TRBJ2-3; possible D gene TRBD1, 5 bases. This CDR3 region has 15 residues. Trimming removed 3 bases from V and 1 base from J, with 12 bases in between. The germline CDR1 and CDR2 sequences are SGDLS and YYNGEE. The DNA for the CDR3 is TGTGCCAGCAGCGGCAGGACACAGCGCACAGATACGCAGTATTTT. Translation gives CASSGRTQRTDTQYF. The full variable domain, completed using reference TRBV9 and TRBJ2-3, is DSGVTQTPKHLITATGQRVTLRCSPRSGDLSVYWYQQSLDQGLQFLIQYYNGEERAKGNILERFSAQQFPDLHSELNLSSLELGDSALYFCASSGRTQRTDTQYFGPGTRLTVL.

The V call is TRBV10-3, the J call TRBJ2-5, with D tentatively TRBD1 or TRBD2 (5 bases each). The CDR3 extends over 14 amino acids. The V end was cut by 0 bases, the J end by 4 bases, with 9 bases between. The germline gives CDR1 ENHRY, CDR2 SYGVKD. The CDR3 loop reads CAISESPGGETQYF. The CDR3 DNA reads as TGTGCCATCAGTGAGTCCCCTGGGGGAGAGACCCAGTACTTC.